A selection of T cell receptor beta chains follows, all from one sample in a study of blood T cells in healthy people across ages. TCRdb reanalysed the 5' RACE reads using MiXCR and keeps one entry per CDR3 protein. The sample yields about 630,000 distinct CDR3 sequences, approximately 21% seen once. The sequenced sample consisted of blood. These receptors were taken from a man aged 65 to 79 in good health. The CDR3 runs from the conserved cysteine through the conserved F or W. The order of the fields is J gene, D gene, clone size, V gene, CDR3 protein, CDR3 DNA. The D gene is left open where the match is weak. Clone size is stated in some rows and not others, as once, few, many or a class when expanded.

J gene: TRBJ2-3; D gene: TRBD1; clone size: NA; V gene: TRBV6-4; CDR3 protein: CASSGTGSTDTQYF; CDR3 DNA: TGTGCCAGCAGTGGGACAGGGAGCACAGATACGCAGTATTTT
J gene: TRBJ2-5; D gene: TRBD2; clone size: many; V gene: TRBV7-9; CDR3 protein: CASSLTSGRRETQYF; CDR3 DNA: TGTGCCAGCAGCCTCACTAGCGGGAGACGGGAGACCCAGTACTTC
J gene: TRBJ2-1; D gene: NA; clone size: few; V gene: TRBV29-1; CDR3 protein: CSVRGTPSSYNEQFF; CDR3 DNA: TGCAGCGTCCGAGGGACTCCCAGCTCCTACAATGAGCAGTTCTTC
J gene: TRBJ1-4; D gene: NA; clone size: NA; V gene: TRBV2; CDR3 protein: CASSDTLRGTGLWTNEKLFF; CDR3 DNA: TGTGCCAGCAGTGACACTTTAAGGGGGACCGGTTTGTGGACTAATGAAAAACTGTTTTTT
J gene: TRBJ2-1; D gene: TRBD2; clone size: many; V gene: TRBV2; CDR3 protein: CASRAGTNNEQFF; CDR3 DNA: TGTGCCAGCAGGGCCGGGACTAACAATGAGCAGTTCTTC
J gene: TRBJ2-3; D gene: NA; clone size: few; V gene: TRBV20-1; CDR3 protein: CSARTAALTDTQYF; CDR3 DNA: TGCAGTGCTAGAACGGCCGCTCTCACAGATACGCAGTATTTT
J gene: TRBJ1-5; D gene: NA; clone size: NA; V gene: TRBV19; CDR3 protein: CASSMGRDSNQPQHF; CDR3 DNA: TGTGCCAGTAGTATGGGGCGGGATAGCAATCAGCCCCAGCATTTT
J gene: TRBJ1-1; D gene: TRBD1; clone size: NA; V gene: TRBV3-1; CDR3 protein: CASSRTQGGAFF; CDR3 DNA: TGTGCCAGCAGCCGAACCCAGGGGGGGGCTTTCTTT
J gene: TRBJ2-1; D gene: NA; clone size: NA; V gene: TRBV6-2/TRBV6-3; CDR3 protein: CASSYIGNEQFF; CDR3 DNA: TGTGCCAGCAGTTACATCGGGAATGAGCAGTTCTTC
J gene: TRBJ2-7; D gene: NA; clone size: NA; V gene: TRBV3-1; CDR3 protein: CASSQQGGFSYEQYF; CDR3 DNA: TGTGCCAGCAGCCAACAGGGGGGGTTCTCCTACGAGCAGTACTTC
J gene: TRBJ1-1; D gene: TRBD1; clone size: NA; V gene: TRBV6-1; CDR3 protein: CASSVHRGTEAFF; CDR3 DNA: TGTGCCAGCAGCGTCCACAGGGGCACTGAAGCTTTCTTT
J gene: TRBJ2-5; D gene: NA; clone size: NA; V gene: TRBV27; CDR3 protein: CASSLLPPGFSLQETQYF; CDR3 DNA: TGTGCCAGCAGTCTTCTCCCACCTGGGTTCTCACTCCAAGAGACCCAGTACTTC
J gene: TRBJ1-5; D gene: TRBD1; clone size: few; V gene: TRBV3-1; CDR3 protein: CASSQDLPGGHSNQPQHF; CDR3 DNA: TGTGCCAGCAGCCAAGATTTGCCAGGGGGACATAGCAATCAGCCCCAGCATTTT